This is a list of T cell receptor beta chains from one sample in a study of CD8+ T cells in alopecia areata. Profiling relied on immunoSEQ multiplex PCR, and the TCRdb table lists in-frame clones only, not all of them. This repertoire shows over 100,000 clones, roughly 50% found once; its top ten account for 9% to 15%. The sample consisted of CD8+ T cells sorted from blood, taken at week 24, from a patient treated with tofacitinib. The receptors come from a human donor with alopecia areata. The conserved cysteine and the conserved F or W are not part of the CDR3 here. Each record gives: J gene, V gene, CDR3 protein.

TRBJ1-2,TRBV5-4,ASSTTSGT
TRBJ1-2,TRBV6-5,ASNGGSGYT
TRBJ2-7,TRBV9,ASSPSGTGGAPF
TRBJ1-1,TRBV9,ASSENVPGTNTEAF
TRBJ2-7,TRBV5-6,ASSLSSGGYEQY
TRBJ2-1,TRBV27,ASSPGSSGGFNEQF
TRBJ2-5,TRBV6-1,ASSEPYREDLQETQY
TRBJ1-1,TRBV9,ASQGSDTEAF
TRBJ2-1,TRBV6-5,ASSYEGQFNEQF
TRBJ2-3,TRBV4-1,ASSQATGTDTQY
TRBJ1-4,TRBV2,ASILGEEKLF
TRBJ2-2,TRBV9,ASSVAPGTGELF
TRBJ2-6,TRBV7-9,ASSLGRVGASGANVLT
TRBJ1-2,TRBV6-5,ASSPRTGSYGYT
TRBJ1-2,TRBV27,ASSLYFGRAYGYT
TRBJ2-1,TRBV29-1,SVEGISYNEQF
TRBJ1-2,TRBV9,ASSAQQGWYGYT
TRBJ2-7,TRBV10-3,AISEADRVNYEQY
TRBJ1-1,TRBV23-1,ASSQSKAF
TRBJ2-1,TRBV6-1,ASSDSSLYNEQF
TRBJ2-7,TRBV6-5,ASSYSRLHEQY
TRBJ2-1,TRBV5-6,ASSLNDRDTYNEQF
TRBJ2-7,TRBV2,ASSDNTYEQY
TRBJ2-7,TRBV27,ASSPLRTSGVYEQY
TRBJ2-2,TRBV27,ASSSTGTGELF
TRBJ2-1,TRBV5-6,ASSSGLTSGGSGDNEQF